A single sample gave rise to the 22 T cell receptor beta chains below, sequenced in a study of post-analysis software for immune sequencing data. Study-wide findings and caveats: Patients had higher frequencies than controls of five TRBV segments, including TRBV5-6, TRBV5-1 and TRBV20-1.

Unique molecular identifiers were built into the TCR beta cDNA libraries. TCRdb itself ran the PCR reads through MiXCR, one entry per CDR3 protein. The sample lists 350,000 to 450,000 distinct CDR3 sequences, about 40% occurring once. Which antigens these TCRs recognize remains unknown. Material for sequencing was blood. Receptors were obtained from a girl aged 2 to 10 with multiple sclerosis.

A few counts support this clonotype. CDR3 residues: CSARDPGRINTDTQYF. Here the CDR3 DNA reads TGCAGTGCTAGAGATCCCGGGCGGATTAACACAGATACGCAGTATTTT. The rearrangement uses TRBV20-1 and TRBJ2-3; D uncertain. In germline, CDR1 is DFQATT, CDR2 SNEGSKA (reference sequence). The CDR3 has 16 residues. The V end was cut by 0 bases, the J end by 2 bases, with 15 bases between.

This clonotype was seen only a few times. This chain uses TRBV10-3 with TRBJ1-5; 9 positions agree with TRBD1. Trimming removed 2 bases from V and 1 base from J; junction bases left unmatched: 3. The CDR3 runs to 16 residues. Germline CDR1 and CDR2: ENHRY and SYGVKD. The CDR3 nucleotides are TGTGCCATCAGTGAGACACAGGGGGCCAGCAATCAGCCCCAGCATTTT. Residues: CAISETQGASNQPQHF.

This clonotype was counted only a few times. The chain links TRBV5-1 to TRBJ2-1; 9 bases are shared with TRBD1. The CDR3 is 14 amino acids. Germline CDR1 and CDR2: SGHRS and YFSETQ. The J segment lost 10 bases and the V segment lost 4 bases, leaving 9 bases of the junction unmatched. CDR3 sequence reads: CASSPTGGLAEQFF. The CDR3 DNA sequence: TGCGCCAGCAGCCCGACAGGGGGGTTGGCCGAGCAGTTCTTC. The full variable domain, with the rest looked up from reference TRBV5-1 and TRBJ2-1, is KAGVTQTPRYLIKTRGQQVTLSCSPISGHRSVSWYQQTPGQGLQFLFEYFSETQRNKGNFPGRFSGRQFSNSRSEMNVSTLELGDSALYLCASSPTGGLAEQFFGPGTRLTVL.

The chain combines TRBV20-1 with TRBJ1-2; a possible D gene is TRBD1 (6 bases). In germline, CDR1 is DFQATT, CDR2 SNEGSKA (reference sequence). Trimming removed 3 bases at V and 4 bases at J, with 12 bases between. The CDR3 contains 13 residues. The CDR3 spells CSASLGGAYGYTF. The DNA for the CDR3 is TGCAGTGCTAGTCTAGGGGGAGCCTATGGCTACACCTTC.

This rearrangement joins TRBV3-1 to TRBJ2-1; 7 bases match TRBD2. Trimming at V came to 5 bases and at J to 9 bases, leaving 7 bases not matched to a gene. Germline CDR1 LGHDT, CDR2 YNNKEL (reference sequence). The CDR3 extends over 13 amino acids. CDR3 bases: TGTGCCAGCAGCTCAAGACTAGCCTCTGAGCAGTTCTTC. Translation gives CASSSRLASEQFF.

The rearrangement uses TRBV29-1 and TRBJ2-1; D unclear. Germline V gene lookup returns CDR1 SQVTM and CDR2 ANQGSEA. This CDR3 has 15 residues. With 1 base removed from V and 5 bases from J, the gap between germline ends came to 15 bases. The CDR3: CSVEGSSLWDNEQFF. DNA for the CDR3: TGCAGCGTTGAAGGCAGTTCCCTCTGGGACAATGAGCAGTTCTTC.

Concerning this clonotype: The junction departs from germline at one end; a sequencing error may be responsible. The gene calls are TRBV29-1 and TRBJ2-1, with a weak D call TRBD1 (5 bases). The length of the CDR3 is 13 residues. CDR1 and CDR2 from the germline V gene are SQVTM and ANQGSEA. The CDR3 spells CNVDPQGYNEQFF. In DNA form, the CDR3 reads TGCAACGTTGACCCTCAGGGCTACAATGAGCAGTTCTTC.

As concerns this clonotype: The junction does not match germline at one end; this may be a read error. This chain joins TRBV7-9 and TRBJ2-1; 14 bases agree with TRBD2. This CDR3 is 16 amino acids long. Germline lookup yields CDR1 SEHNR and CDR2 FQNEAQ (reference sequence). CDR3 sequence reads: CASRLTSGRGYNEQFF. DNA of the CDR3: TGTGCCAGCCGCTTGACTAGCGGGAGGGGTTACAATGAGCAGTTCTTC.

The chain uses TRBV27 and TRBJ1-2; D is possibly TRBD1 (5 bases). CDR1 is MNHEY and CDR2 is SMNVEV in the germline V gene (reference sequence). V was shortened by 5 bases and J by 4 bases, with 20 bases between the two germline ends. The CDR3 covers 16 residues. The CDR3 loop reads CASSARNRQRGYGYTF. The CDR3 coding sequence is TGTGCCAGCAGTGCCCGTAACCGACAGCGCGGCTATGGCTACACCTTC.

The chain couples TRBV20-1 to TRBJ2-3, with D unclear. Germline CDR1 DFQATT, CDR2 SNEGSKA (reference sequence). The CDR3 contains 13 residues. The V end lost 3 bases, the J end lost 4 bases, and 11 bases lay between the germline ends. Here the CDR3 DNA reads TGCAGTGCTAGTACCGACTCCGCAGATACGCAGTATTTT. Protein product: CSASTDSADTQYF.

In its sample, this clonotype was seen a few times. V is TRBV5-1 and J is TRBJ2-6; no reliable D call. The germline V gene encodes CDR1 SGHRS and CDR2 YFSETQ. The CDR3 totals 15 residues. Trimming cost V 0 bases and J 2 bases, with 6 bases left between them. The DNA of the CDR3 is TGCGCCAGCAGCTTGGGTTACACTGGGGCCAACGTCCTGACTTTC. It codes for CASSLGYTGANVLTF.

There are a few counts of this clonotype. This chain uses TRBV7-2 with TRBJ2-5; 7 bases match TRBD1. The CDR3 has 15 amino acids. Germline V gene lookup returns CDR1 SGHTA and CDR2 FQGNSA. The V segment lost 0 bases and the J segment 2 bases; nucleotides outside the gene matches: 3. For the CDR3, the DNA is TGTGCCAGCAGCTTAGCCTCGACAGGGCAAGAGACCCAGTACTTC. Translated, it gives CASSLASTGQETQYF.

Here the CDR3 DNA reads TGTGCCAGCAGCTTGGTTGCTAACCCGCGGGAGCAGTACTTC. Translation: CASSLVANPREQYF. The J gene is TRBJ2-5, the V gene TRBV5-5, with 7 bases aligning to TRBD2. Germline CDR1 SGHKS, CDR2 YYEKEE (reference sequence). The CDR3 spans 14 residues. V shed 0 bases, J shed 11 bases, and the junction held 10 bases outside the gene matches.

The gene calls are TRBV10-3 and TRBJ2-2; D remains unclear. This CDR3 is built from 14 residues. The germline gives CDR1 ENHRY, CDR2 SYGVKD. Trimming removed 3 bases at V and 3 bases at J, with 8 bases between. This CDR3 reads CAISDSQYTGELFF. The CDR3 nucleotides are TGTGCCATCAGTGATTCACAATACACCGGGGAGCTGTTTTTT.

This chain connects TRBV7-9 to TRBJ2-1, with 7 positions matching TRBD1. This CDR3 has 13 amino acids. Germline CDR1 reads SEHNR; CDR2 reads FQNEAQ (reference sequence). With V trimmed by 11 bases and J by 6 bases, 10 bases remained unmatched. CDR3 amino acids: CAVRQGLGNEQFF. The CDR3, as DNA: TGTGCCGTACGACAGGGCCTAGGCAATGAGCAGTTCTTC. Complete variable domain (other parts from reference TRBV7-9 and TRBJ2-1): DTGVSQNPRHKITKRGQNVTFRCDPISEHNRLYWYRQTLGQGPEFLTYFQNEAQLEKSRLLSDRFSAERPKGSFSTLEIQRTEQGDSAMYLCAVRQGLGNEQFFGPGTRLTVL.

This clonotype has only a few counts. The chain couples TRBV12-3 or TRBV12-4 to TRBJ1-4, with no clear D. Trimming removed 2 bases from V and 4 bases from J, with 8 bases in between. The CDR3 length is 14 residues. This CDR3 is CASSLNGYNEKLFF. CDR3 sequence (DNA): TGTGCCAGCAGTTTAAACGGATATAATGAAAAACTGTTTTTT.

The rearrangement links TRBV20-1 to TRBJ2-3; weak D call: TRBD1 (6 bases). Trimming stripped 5 bases from V and 2 bases from J, with 17 bases between. CDR3 length: 15 residues. Germline V gene data show CDR1 as DFQATT and CDR2 as SNEGSKA (reference sequence). This CDR3 reads CSAGTGTLNTDTQYF. CDR3 coding DNA: TGCAGTGCTGGGACCGGGACACTAAACACAGATACGCAGTATTTT.

The table lists this clonotype with a count of one. The rearrangement joins TRBV28 to TRBJ2-5, with D perhaps given as TRBD1 or TRBD2 (7 bases each). The germline gives CDR1 MDHEN, CDR2 SYDVKM. There are 18 residues in the CDR3. Trimming shortened V by 1 base and J by 11 bases, and 29 bases separated the two germline ends. The DNA for the CDR3 is TGTGCCAGCAGTTTATTTGTCGGGGGACAGCCCCTGGTGCGGGAGCAGTACTTC. This sequence encodes CASSLFVGGQPLVREQYF.

V usage is TRBV6-5 and J usage is TRBJ2-5; D is unresolved. The CDR3 loop spans 14 amino acids. V was shortened by 4 bases and J by 4 bases, with 13 bases between the two germline ends. Germline V lookup: CDR1 MNHEY, CDR2 SVGAGI. The CDR3 nucleotides are TGTGCCAGCAGTTCTGGTCTGTTGGGAGAGACCCAGTACTTC. Translated, it gives CASSSGLLGETQYF.

This chain links TRBV5-1 with TRBJ2-7; 7 nucleotides line up with TRBD1. Germline V gene sequence: CDR1 SGHRS, CDR2 YFSETQ. The CDR3 length is 16 residues. J lost 3 bases, V lost 2 bases, and 11 bases had no gene match. In DNA form, the CDR3 reads TGCGCCAGCAGCTTATACCGACAGGGCGCTAACTACGAGCAGTACTTC. It is translated as CASSLYRQGANYEQYF.

On this clonotype itself: Just one base apart from a much larger clone, this may be a read error. The CDR3 DNA follows: TGTGCCAGCAGTTGGGACGGCAATCAGCCCCAGCATTTT. This encodes CASSWDGNQPQHF. The chain has TRBV25-1 and TRBJ1-5; a weak D match, TRBD1 (5 bases). CDR3 size: 13 residues. Germline V CDR1 and CDR2: MGHDK, SYGVNS. Trimming stripped 5 bases from V and 2 bases from J, with 7 bases between.

This clonotype was counted a single time. This chain uses TRBV14 with TRBJ2-3; a weak D match, TRBD2 (5 bases). Trimming removed 8 bases at V and 2 bases at J, with 11 bases between. This CDR3 comprises 13 residues. Per germline, CDR1 SGHDN and CDR2 FVKESK. The CDR3 spells CASGKRSTDTQYF. In nucleotides, the CDR3 is TGTGCCAGCGGAAAGCGGTCCACAGATACGCAGTATTTT. Variable domain in full (rest from reference TRBV14 and TRBJ2-3): EAGVTQFPSHSVIEKGQTVTLRCDPISGHDNLYWYRRVMGKEIKFLLHFVKESKQDESGMPNNRFLAERTGGTYSTLKVQPAELEDSGVYFCASGKRSTDTQYFGPGTRLTVL.